One and the same sample provided the 10 T cell receptor beta chains below, sequenced in a study of T-cell reconstitution after alpha-beta-depleted transplantation in children. Construction of the TCRbeta library involved unique molecular identifiers. TCRdb re-called the PCR reads with MiXCR, one entry per CDR3 protein. In the table there are about a million distinct CDR3 sequences, about 30% of which are singletons. The sequences come from PBMCs, mostly from graft donor cells, collected 360 days after TCRalphabeta/CD19-depleted stem cell transplant. Receptor source: a boy under two years old who had a stem cell transplant for SCID, so the T cells may come from the graft donor.

This clonotype has only a few counts. The chain is built from TRBV5-1 and TRBJ2-7; TRBD2 matches at 15 bases. Germline CDR1 and CDR2: SGHRS and YFSETQ. The length of the CDR3 is 18 residues. With 4 bases clipped from V and 0 bases from J, the junction kept 8 bases outside the gene matches. CDR3 DNA sequence: TGCGCCAGCAGCCCGGGGGGACTAGCGGGGGGAAGCTCCTACGAGCAGTACTTC. Translating it yields CASSPGGLAGGSSYEQYF.

The chain joins TRBV6-5 to TRBJ2-5, with 9 bases identical to TRBD1. V was pared by 2 bases and J by 7 bases, with 8 bases of the junction left unmatched. The CDR3 sequence is 15 residues long. Germline values: CDR1 MNHEY, CDR2 SVGAGI. The CDR3 DNA sequence: TGTGCCAGCAGTTACGCCCCGGGACAGGGAGGGACCCAGTACTTC. This codes for CASSYAPGQGGTQYF.

This clonotype was counted only a few times. This sequence joins TRBV7-2 and TRBJ1-3; D perhaps matches TRBD1 (5 bases). The V end lost 4 bases, the J end lost 4 bases, and 14 bases lay between the germline ends. Germline V lookup: CDR1 SGHTA, CDR2 FQGNSA. This CDR3 region has 15 residues. CDR3 nucleotide sequence: TGTGCCAGCAGCTCTCTCTCGGGGCCCGGAAACACCATATATTTT. This gives the protein CASSSLSGPGNTIYF.

This rearrangement joins TRBV24-1 to TRBJ2-7, with 8 nucleotides matching TRBD2. CDR1 is KGHDR and CDR2 is SFDVKD in the germline V gene. The length of the CDR3 is 16 residues. V trimming: 1 base; J trimming: 3 bases; junction bases outside the gene matches: 7. CDR3 sequence (DNA): TGTGCCACCAGTGATTTATCCCCCGGGGGGGGCTACGAGCAGTACTTC. It yields the protein CATSDLSPGGGYEQYF.

This clonotype was counted only a few times. This chain links TRBV20-1 with TRBJ2-3; D gene unclear. The germline V gene encodes CDR1 DFQATT and CDR2 SNEGSKA (reference sequence). Trimming removed 0 bases at V and 2 bases at J, with 12 bases between. The length of the CDR3 is 15 residues. CDR3: CSAREWGGYTDTQYF. CDR3 DNA: TGCAGTGCTAGAGAATGGGGTGGGTACACAGATACGCAGTATTTT.

The rearrangement uses TRBV6-2 or TRBV6-3 and TRBJ1-5, with a possible D match to TRBD1 (6 bases). Germline V gives CDR1 MNHEY, CDR2 SVGEGT. V was pared by 0 bases and J by 6 bases, with 12 bases between. The CDR3 length is 15 residues. The CDR3 spells CASSYSGGRGQPQHF. The CDR3 bases are TGTGCCAGCAGTTACTCCGGGGGGCGCGGTCAGCCCCAGCATTTT.

In this sample, this clonotype turned up a few times. The J gene is TRBJ1-4, the V gene TRBV7-9, with D perhaps TRBD1 (5 bases). Germline V gives CDR1 SEHNR, CDR2 FQNEAQ (reference sequence). Trimming cost V 4 bases and J 1 base, with 16 bases left between them. The CDR3 totals 17 residues. CDR3 sequence reads: CASSWGKGKITNEKLFF. The CDR3 bases are TGTGCCAGCAGCTGGGGGAAAGGGAAGATAACTAATGAAAAACTGTTTTTT.

The chain combines TRBV11-2 with TRBJ2-3, with D possibly matching TRBD1 (5 bases). This CDR3 comprises 18 residues. V lost 5 bases to trimming and J lost 1 base, with 22 bases between them. CDR1 and CDR2 (germline): SGHAT, FQNNGV. This CDR3 reads CASSPPAVWGRGTDTQYF. The CDR3 DNA sequence: TGTGCCAGCAGCCCACCAGCCGTGTGGGGCAGAGGCACAGATACGCAGTATTTT.

V and J are TRBV5-1 and TRBJ2-7; 8 positions agree with TRBD1. The germline CDR1 and CDR2 sequences are SGHRS and YFSETQ. J gave up 1 base and V 1 base, and 13 bases lay outside the gene matches. The CDR3 sequence is 18 residues long. The CDR3 loop reads CASSLKEGWGQESYEQYF. CDR3 in DNA: TGCGCCAGCAGCTTGAAAGAGGGTTGGGGACAGGAGTCCTACGAGCAGTACTTC.

The chain joins TRBV4-2 to TRBJ2-1; 8 nucleotides match TRBD1. The CDR3 has 17 residues. Trimming cost V 5 bases and J 11 bases; bases outside gene matches: 20. Germline V gene sequence: CDR1 LGHNA, CDR2 YNFKEQ. The CDR3 protein is CASSYMGSGDRGGKQFF. In DNA, the CDR3 is TGTGCCAGCAGCTATATGGGTTCGGGTGACAGGGGTGGCAAGCAGTTCTTC.